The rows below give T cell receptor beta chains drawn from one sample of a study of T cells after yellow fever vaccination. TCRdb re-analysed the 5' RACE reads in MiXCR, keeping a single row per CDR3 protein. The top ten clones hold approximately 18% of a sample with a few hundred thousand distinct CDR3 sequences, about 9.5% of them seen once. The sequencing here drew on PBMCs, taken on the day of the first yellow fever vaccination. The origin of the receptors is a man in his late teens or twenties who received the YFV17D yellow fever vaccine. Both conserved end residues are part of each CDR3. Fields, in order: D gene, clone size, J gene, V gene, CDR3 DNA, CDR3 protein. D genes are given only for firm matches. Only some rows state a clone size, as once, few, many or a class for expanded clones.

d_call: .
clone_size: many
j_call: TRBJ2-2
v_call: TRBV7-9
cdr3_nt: TGTGCCAGCAGCTCCGTTCGGGGGACCAACACCGGGGAGCTGTTTTTT
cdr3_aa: CASSSVRGTNTGELFF

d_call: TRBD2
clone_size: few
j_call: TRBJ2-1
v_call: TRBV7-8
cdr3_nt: TGTGCCAGCAGCTTCGTCCGGGGGGGCCTCAATGAGCAGTTCTTC
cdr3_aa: CASSFVRGGLNEQFF

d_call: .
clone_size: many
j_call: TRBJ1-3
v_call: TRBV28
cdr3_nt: TGTGCCAGCAGTAGCGTTGGAAACACCATATATTTT
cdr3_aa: CASSSVGNTIYF

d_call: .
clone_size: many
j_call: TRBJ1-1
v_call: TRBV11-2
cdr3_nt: TGTGCCAGCAGCTTAGATCGGGTAGGAGAAGCTTTCTTT
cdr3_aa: CASSLDRVGEAFF

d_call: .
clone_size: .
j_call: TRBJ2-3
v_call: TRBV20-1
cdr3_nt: TGCTGTGCCCCAAGGCAGGGAGTTTTTGTTAGGCAGTATTTT
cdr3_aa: CCAPRQGVFVRQYF

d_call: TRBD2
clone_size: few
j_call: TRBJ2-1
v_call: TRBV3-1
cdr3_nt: TGTGCCAGCAGCCAAGATCTAGCGGGGTACAATGAGCAGTTCTTC
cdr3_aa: CASSQDLAGYNEQFF

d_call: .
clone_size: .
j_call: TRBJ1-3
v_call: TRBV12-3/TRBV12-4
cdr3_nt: TGTGCCAGCAGGGATTTAGGAGGAAACACCATATATTTT
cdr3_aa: CASRDLGGNTIYF

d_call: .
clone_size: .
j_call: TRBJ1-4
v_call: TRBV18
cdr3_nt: TGTGCCAGCTCACCACGGGGGGCAACTAATGAAAAACTGTTTTTT
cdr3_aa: CASSPRGATNEKLFF

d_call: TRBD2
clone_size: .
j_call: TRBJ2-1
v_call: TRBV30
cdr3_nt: TGTGCCTGGAGTGGAGCGGGGGGCCAGACCTACAATGAGCAGTTCTTC
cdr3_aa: CAWSGAGGQTYNEQFF

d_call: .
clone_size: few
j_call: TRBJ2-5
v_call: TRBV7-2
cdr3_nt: TGTGCCAGCAGCCTCTGGAGGGGCGGGGAAGAGACCCAGTACTTC
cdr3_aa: CASSLWRGGEETQYF

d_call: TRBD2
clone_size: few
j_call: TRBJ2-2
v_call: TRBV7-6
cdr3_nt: TGTGCCAGCAGCTTAGAGGCAGGGAGGGGCAGCGGGGAGCTGTTTTTT
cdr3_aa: CASSLEAGRGSGELFF

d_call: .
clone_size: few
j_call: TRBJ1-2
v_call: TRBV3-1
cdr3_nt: TGTGCCAGCAGTTCGCGGTCTGCGAGGGGCTACACCTTC
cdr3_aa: CASSSRSARGYTF

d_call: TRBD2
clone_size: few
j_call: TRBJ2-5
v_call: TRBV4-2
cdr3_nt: TGTGCCAGCAGCCAATTAGTTGCGGGGGGAGGCCAAGAGACCCAGTACTTC
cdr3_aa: CASSQLVAGGGQETQYF

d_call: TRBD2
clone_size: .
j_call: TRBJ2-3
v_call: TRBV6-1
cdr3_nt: TGTGCCAGCAGTACAGGGATGACTAGCGGGGGGGCAGATACGCAGTATTTT
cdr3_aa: CASSTGMTSGGADTQYF

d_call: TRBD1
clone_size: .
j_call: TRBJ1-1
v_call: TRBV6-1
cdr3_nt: TGTGCCAGCAGGCGCCGGACAGGGGGGCAGCTCATGAACACTGAAGCTTTCTTT
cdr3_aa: CASRRRTGGQLMNTEAFF

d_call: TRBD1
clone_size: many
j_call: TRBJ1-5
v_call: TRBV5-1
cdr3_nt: TGCGCCAGCAGCTTGGACGGGACAGGGGTCGGTCAGCCCCAGCATTTT
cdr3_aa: CASSLDGTGVGQPQHF

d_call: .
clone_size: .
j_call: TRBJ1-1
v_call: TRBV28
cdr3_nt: TGTGCCAGCGGTAATGGACACATCACTGAAGCTTTCTTT
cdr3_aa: CASGNGHITEAFF

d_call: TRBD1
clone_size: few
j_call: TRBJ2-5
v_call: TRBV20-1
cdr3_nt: TGCAGTGCTAGAAGGGGGACAGGAGGACAGACCCAGTACTTC
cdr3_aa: CSARRGTGGQTQYF

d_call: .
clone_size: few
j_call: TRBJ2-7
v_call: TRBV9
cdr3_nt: TGTGCCAGCAGCGGAGCGGGTGAGCAGTACTTC
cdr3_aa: CASSGAGEQYF

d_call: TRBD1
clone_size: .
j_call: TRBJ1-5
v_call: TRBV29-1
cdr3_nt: TGCAGCGCAGCGACAGGGTACGATCAGCCCCAGCATTTT
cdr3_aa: CSAATGYDQPQHF

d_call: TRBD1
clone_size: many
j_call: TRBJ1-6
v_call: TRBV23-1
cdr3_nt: TGCGCCAGCAGTCAGGCGGGACAGCAGGTTAATTCACCCCTCCACTTT
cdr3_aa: CASSQAGQQVNSPLHF

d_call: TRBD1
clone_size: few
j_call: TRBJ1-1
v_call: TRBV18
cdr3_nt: TGTGCCAGCTCACCCGGACAGGCCCTCACTGAAGCTTTCTTT
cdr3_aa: CASSPGQALTEAFF